One sample yielded the 20 T cell receptor beta chains listed below, sequenced in a study of identical twins. A single record per CDR3 protein comes from TCRdb applying MiXCR to the 5' RACE reads. The top ten hold 7% to 10% of the sample, which has 150,000 or so distinct CDR3 sequences, 3.5% seen once. Sequenced material: memory T cells sorted from blood. The receptors come from a man between 18 and 29 years old in good health.

This clonotype occurred many times. The genes are TRBV7-9 and TRBJ2-3; 10 nucleotides line up with TRBD2. The trim removed 2 bases at V and 6 bases at J, leaving 8 bases unmatched. The CDR3 has 16 amino acids. CDR1 is SEHNR and CDR2 is FQNEAQ in the germline V gene (reference sequence). DNA of the CDR3: TGTGCCAGCAGCTTAAAGCGTAGCGGGAGGACGGATACGCAGTATTTT. This sequence encodes CASSLKRSGRTDTQYF.

Comments on this clonotype: A clone one base away is much larger, so this may be a read error. CDR3 region: CASSLQAGSLTGELFF. The CDR3 DNA is TGTGCCAGCAGTTTACAAGCGGGCTCCCTCACCGGGGAGCTGTTTTTT. This chain links TRBV27 with TRBJ2-2; TRBD2 might be the D (6 bases). The CDR3 extends over 16 amino acids. V lost 2 bases and J 4 bases, leaving 14 bases between the germline ends. CDR1 and CDR2 (germline): MNHEY, SMNVEV (reference sequence).

There are many counts of this clonotype. The J gene is TRBJ1-6, the V gene TRBV11-2, with 8 positions matching TRBD1. The germline CDR1 and CDR2 sequences are SGHAT and FQNNGV. The J segment lost 7 bases and the V segment lost 4 bases, leaving 3 bases of the junction unmatched. The CDR3 runs to 14 residues. CDR3 nucleotide sequence: TGTGCCAGCAGCTACAGGGGGAACAATTCACCCCTCCACTTT. Translation gives CASSYRGNNSPLHF.

In this sample, this clonotype turned up many times. The chain has TRBV28 and TRBJ1-5; possibly TRBD1 for D (5 bases). CDR3 size: 15 residues. Trimming took 2 bases from V and 0 from J, leaving 8 bases between them. Germline V gives CDR1 MDHEN, CDR2 SYDVKM. For the CDR3, the DNA is TGTGCCAGCAGTTTAGACAGAAATAGCAATCAGCCCCAGCATTTT. Its protein is CASSLDRNSNQPQHF.

This clonotype was seen many times. This rearrangement joins TRBV12-3 or TRBV12-4 to TRBJ2-3, with D possibly TRBD2 on 7 matching bases. The ends were cut back, 7 bases at V and 1 base at J, with 18 bases in the middle. This CDR3 is built from 16 residues. The CDR3 is CASTPLGGLGTDTQYF. The CDR3 bases are TGTGCCAGCACCCCCCTGGGGGGGCTGGGCACAGATACGCAGTATTTT.

This clonotype occurred many times. This chain joins TRBV30 and TRBJ2-3; 7 bases align to TRBD2. The CDR3 runs 14 residues. V gave up 8 bases and J gave up 0 bases; unmatched junction bases: 8. Germline V gene data show CDR1 as GTSNPN and CDR2 as SVGIG (reference sequence). In DNA, the CDR3 is TGTGCCGGACACCTAGCGGTTAGCACAGATACGCAGTATTTT. Translated: CAGHLAVSTDTQYF.

This clonotype was found many times. V usage is TRBV7-6 and J usage is TRBJ2-2; no definite D call. Germline CDR1 reads SGHVS; CDR2 reads FNYEAQ. V was trimmed by 2 bases and J by 1 base, leaving 11 bases between them. The CDR3 runs to 16 residues. Here the CDR3 reads CASSLQDNLNTGELFF. DNA of the CDR3: TGTGCCAGCAGCTTACAAGATAACTTGAACACCGGGGAGCTGTTTTTT. The complete variable domain, with remaining parts taken from reference TRBV7-6 and TRBJ2-2, reads GAGVSQSPRYKVTKRGQDVALRCDPISGHVSLYWYRQALGQGPEFLTYFNYEAQQDKSGLPNDRFSAERPEGSISTLTIQRTEQRDSAMYRCASSLQDNLNTGELFFGEGSRLTVL.

This clonotype was counted ten times or more. The V gene is TRBV7-8, the J gene TRBJ1-3; 8 bases line up with TRBD1. V was pared by 4 bases and J by 8 bases, with 10 bases of the junction left unmatched. CDR3 size: 15 residues. Germline lookup yields CDR1 SGHVS and CDR2 FQNEAQ. This CDR3 reads CASSSTTGGGYTIYF. The CDR3 nucleotides read TGTGCCAGCAGCTCCACCACAGGGGGAGGATACACCATATATTTT.

This clonotype was seen repeatedly, ten times or more. The genes are TRBV12-3 or TRBV12-4 and TRBJ1-1; D remains unclear. CDR3 length: 12 residues. V was pared by 8 bases and J by 0 bases, with 7 bases between. CDR3 coding DNA: TGTGCCAGCCTCAAGATGAACACTGAAGCTTTCTTT. Protein: CASLKMNTEAFF.

In its sample, this clonotype was seen many times. The chain recombines TRBV12-3 or TRBV12-4 with TRBJ1-6; weak D call: TRBD1 (6 bases). The CDR3 length is 15 residues. Trimming pared 5 bases from V and 7 bases from J, leaving 15 bases between. The CDR3 DNA reads as TGTGCCAGCAGTGAGACCCGGGACACCAATTCACCCCTCCACTTT. Amino acids: CASSETRDTNSPLHF.

This clonotype has a handful of counts. CDR3 coding DNA: TGCAGTGCTGAAAAGACAGGGGCGAGCTACGAGCAGTACTTC. It codes for CSAEKTGASYEQYF. The V gene is TRBV20-1, the J gene TRBJ2-7; 8 bases line up with TRBD1. In germline, CDR1 is DFQATT, CDR2 SNEGSKA (reference sequence). This CDR3 has 14 residues. V trimming: 5 bases; J trimming: 3 bases; junction bases outside the gene matches: 9.

This clonotype was recorded many times. The chain carries TRBV29-1 and TRBJ1-1; tentatively, D is TRBD1 (5 bases). CDR1 and CDR2 (germline): SQVTM, ANQGSEA. The CDR3 contains 13 residues. CDR3 sequence reads: CMCGATMNTEAFF. In DNA, the CDR3 is TGCATGTGCGGGGCGACGATGAACACTGAAGCTTTCTTT.

This chain joins TRBV25-1 and TRBJ1-5; the match to TRBD1 covers 8 bases. Trimming removed 6 bases from V and 3 bases from J; junction bases left unmatched: 4. The CDR3 is 14 amino acids. In germline, CDR1 is MGHDK, CDR2 SYGVNS. CDR3: CASSGTGYNQPQHF. CDR3 nucleotide sequence: TGTGCCAGCAGCGGGACAGGCTACAATCAGCCCCAGCATTTT.

In this sample, this clonotype turned up many times. This chain links TRBV5-1 with TRBJ2-7; TRBD1 matches 7 bases. The CDR3 has 13 residues. Germline V lookup: CDR1 SGHRS, CDR2 YFSETQ. Trimming at V came to 4 bases and at J to 6 bases, leaving 7 bases not matched to a gene. CDR3 amino acids: CASSPETGLEQYF. The CDR3 nucleotides read TGCGCCAGCAGCCCGGAGACAGGGCTCGAGCAGTACTTC.

This clonotype was counted between two and nine times. The chain carries TRBV7-9 and TRBJ1-2; 9 positions match TRBD1. The CDR3 runs 13 residues. The V gene end was trimmed by 6 bases and the J gene end by 6 bases; junction bases not matched to a gene: 5. Germline V CDR1 and CDR2: SEHNR, FQNEAQ (reference sequence). CDR3 bases: TGTGCCAGCAGGCAGGGACAGGGAGATGGCTACACCTTC. Its protein product is CASRQGQGDGYTF.

This clonotype has more than one count but fewer than ten. J is TRBJ2-7 and V is TRBV18; 7 positions agree with TRBD1. Germline assignment: CDR1 KGHSH and CDR2 LQKENI. The junction had 3 bases not matched to a gene; V was cut back by 5 bases and J by 2 bases. The CDR3 totals 13 residues. This chain's CDR3 is CASSATGTYEQYF. The DNA for the CDR3 is TGTGCCAGCTCAGCGACAGGGACCTACGAGCAGTACTTC.

For this clonotype: A much bigger clone sits one base away, suggesting this may be a read error. The rearrangement uses TRBV15 and TRBJ2-3; the match to TRBD2 covers 12 bases. Germline V lookup: CDR1 LNHNV, CDR2 YYDKDF (reference sequence). CDR3 length equals 14 residues. In DNA form, the CDR3 reads TGTGCCACCAGTCCTAGCGGGAGGGCAGATACGCAGTGTTTT. Its translation is CATSPSGRADTQCF.

This clonotype came up many times. CDR3 sequence reads: CASSPDYFNEQYF. The CDR3 DNA reads as TGTGCCAGCAGCCCCGACTATTTTAACGAGCAGTACTTC. The J gene is TRBJ2-7, the V gene TRBV7-2; tentatively, D is TRBD2 (5 bases). CDR3 length: 13 amino acids. The V end was cut by 5 bases, the J end by 5 bases, with 13 bases between. Germline loops: CDR1 SGHTA, CDR2 FQGNSA.

This clonotype was counted ten times or more. The V and J genes are TRBV7-2 and TRBJ2-1; 8 bases map to TRBD1. The V and J ends lost 4 bases and 7 bases, in that order; junction bases with no gene match: 3. This CDR3 contains 13 residues. Germline CDR1 reads SGHTA; CDR2 reads FQGNSA. DNA for the CDR3: TGTGCCAGCAGCTCGACAGGGGATAATGAGCAGTTCTTC. This encodes CASSSTGDNEQFF.

This clonotype has ten or more counts. The chain combines TRBV12-3 or TRBV12-4 with TRBJ2-1; D is undetermined. V lost 7 bases and J 6 bases, leaving 16 bases between the germline ends. The CDR3 totals 14 residues. The CDR3 is CASTPLASTNEQFF. CDR3 bases: TGTGCCAGCACCCCTCTCGCGAGTACCAATGAGCAGTTCTTC.